What follows describes a single T cell receptor (beta chain). This clonotype appeared a few times. What this receptor recognizes is not known. No much larger clone exists at a distance of one base, and base qualities are not known. The data derive from a study of T-cell memory formation after mild COVID-19 (dated by TCRdb to the early 2020s). Regarding the research as a whole: Most TCR sequence clusters were specific to one of the two donors. In a couple of donors, T-cell clones that expanded and contracted after mild COVID-19 were tracked by sequencing TCRalpha and TCRbeta repertoires over time. The cohort comprised two young, previously healthy adult volunteers, one female and one male.

There are 16 amino acids in the CDR3, from cysteine to phenylalanine inclusive. Only CDR3 DNA remains: 48 bases, in frame from the first base. Trimming removed 8 bases from V and 0 bases from J; the gene matches leave 5 bases unexplained. Looking up the germline V gene (reference sequence) yields CDR1 LGHDT and CDR2 YNNKEL. PBMCs were isolated by Ficoll-Paque density gradient centrifugation. The full study reports these points: Contracting CD4+ clones were located mainly in the CM and EM memory subsets, whereas CD8+ clones were found to be enriched in EMRA. Only a couple of mild cases were covered by the study, and larger cohorts that include severe cases with pre-infection samples were considered necessary. The second-wave clones that peaked on day 37 were not confirmed to be SARS-CoV-2 specific. The detection of some responding clones in pre-infection memory suggests that pre-existing cross-reactive memory T cells joined the SARS-CoV-2 response. Clones contracting from day 15 to 85 had balanced CD4/CD8 phenotypes, while a second wave expanding from day 15 to 37 was biased towards CD4+.

The sequencer was an Illumina NovaSeq 6000. Using 5'RACE with constant-segment primers, TCRalpha and TCRbeta cDNA libraries were constructed, with sample barcodes and unique molecular identifiers added in the process. Trizol reagent was used to extract RNA from every sample. The libraries were amplified in two PCR steps, and the second step added a second sample barcode and Illumina TruSeq adapters. Sequencing of libraries was performed on an Illumina NovaSeq with 2 x 150 bp paired-end reads. Per the source publication's procedure: Reads were demultiplexed and collapsed into UMI-guided consensus sequences with migec v1.2.7. Using mixcr v2.1.11, UMI consensuses were aligned to TRA and TRB V and J templates and then assembled into clonotypes. Expanded or contracted clonotypes were those called significant by both edgeR and NoisET, with noise models trained on biological replicates. For edgeR calls, a false discovery rate-adjusted p below 0.01 and a log2 fold-change threshold of 1 were applied. As an exploratory analysis of dynamics, PCA with hierarchical clustering was applied to max-normalized trajectories of the 1000 most abundant clonotypes. Each responding clone was given a CD4 or CD8 phenotype based on the CD4+ and CD8+ repertoires, which had been sequenced separately. In TCRdb, the public reads were trimmed at Q25 with fastp and aligned with MiXCR, with productive beta chains retained. One record per CDR3 amino acid sequence lists the most common genes and DNA. For this entry, the V and J calls and clone size follow TCRdb and not the study's own pipeline. This sample is represented by some 160,000 distinct CDR3 sequences; around a third of them were singletons. Approximately 12% of the sample goes to the ten largest clones.

Sequenced: PBMCs or a T cell subset sorted from them (not recorded which). The chain couples TRBV3-1 to TRBJ2-6; a stretch of 9 junction bases matches TRBD1. This TCR came from an adult woman who had mild COVID-19 (a few samples of this study predate the infection). The sample titles of this study are shuffled in the database, so cell type and time point are left out; the donor was told from shared clones. Here is the DNA: TGTGCCAGCGGGACAGGGATGCTCTCTGGGGCCAACGTCCTGACTTTC. Translated, it reads CASGTGMLSGANVLTF.